This T cell receptor beta chain was identified in a study of T cell repertoires in ileal Crohn's disease (dated by TCRdb to between 2018 and 2020). About the full investigation: At the time of surgery, around 38% of patients were active smokers, and the median duration of disease was 6.5 to 8 years. Roughly half of the patients were given postoperative therapy, with roughly 20 on anti-TNF agents and roughly twelve on thiopurines. TCR repertoire analysis was done in 55 to 70 Crohn's disease patients from a prospective multicentre cohort. The study was conducted in parallel with a multicentre cohort that was designed to identify predictors of early endoscopic recurrence following ileocolonic resection. Endoscopic postoperative recurrence was defined as a Rutgeerts score above i0. All patients had surgery for a complication: stricturing disease in roughly 61% and penetrating disease in roughly 39%. A total of roughly 170 mucosal samples from around 57 patients were sequenced, collected from several sites on the surgical specimen and at postoperative endoscopy.

Roughly 0.55 micrograms of biopsy DNA per sample were submitted for commercial TCRB immunosequencing. A two-step, amplification bias-controlled multiplex PCR was used by Adaptive Biotechnology to amplify CDR3 regions from genomic DNA. The first PCR used primers for every V and J gene segment; the second PCR added barcodes and Illumina adapters. CDR3 libraries were sequenced using an Illumina instrument. Turning to the authors' computational methods: The analysis used both the pipelines supplied by the vendor and custom analysis of the raw data in R/Bioconductor with R version 3.3.0. Clonality, which ranges from 0 to 1, was calculated as the inverse of the normalised Shannon entropy across all productive clones. High-frequency clones were defined as the repertoire share of the top 100 clones, retaining only clones passing a 95% confidence test. The Simpson index measured repertoire diversity, and the Morisita-Horn index measured overlap between samples. TCRdb stores this immuneACCESS table with in-frame sequences only. Part of the clones is absent; in the studies checked, under half of the shortfall reflects unresolved V genes, and no reason is known for the rest. V, J and clone size derive from that table, while D and trimming were established from the DNA sequence. The sample includes approximately 12,000 clones, with 65% to 80% observed a single time. Of the sample, around 4.7% is held by the ten largest clones.

Notes on this clone: Its antigen is unknown. The input lacks base qualities; no much larger clone sits a single base away.

Eligible patients were adults with ileal or ileocolonic Crohn's disease who had an indication for ileocolonic resection. Whole ileal mucosal biopsies were kept frozen at -80 degrees C prior to DNA extraction. Genomic DNA was extracted from frozen whole biopsies using a TRizol-based method and was quantified with a NanoDrop 2000 spectrophotometer. Trimming leaves V shorter by 5 bases and J shorter by 4 bases, with the junction holding 8 bases beyond the gene matches. From a lookup of the germline V gene, CDR1 and CDR2 are MGHRA and YSYEKL. Reading from cysteine to phenylalanine, the CDR3 counts 17 amino acids. The DNA shown is the 51-base CDR3, in frame from base 1. Paper-wide results and their limitations: Mucosal CD4 and CD8 T cells were sorted and sequenced only in a subgroup of patients, whose size was not stated. Compared with non-smokers, patients who were active smokers at surgery showed a significantly higher proportion of clonal expansions (roughly 24% vs 19%, p=0.02). More high-frequency clones were carried by sorted CD8 T cells than by CD4 T cells, suggesting that mucosal expansions were mainly CD8. Endoscopic recurrence was linked to a higher percentage of high-frequency clones at surgery, and recurrence occurred in every patient whose clonality exceeded 26.8% (18/57).

This chain is built from TRBV4-1 and TRBJ2-5, with 15 central nucleotides matching TRBD2. The TCR was taken from an adult with Crohn's disease. Input material: ileal tissue. The DNA is as follows: TGCGCCAGCAGCACAACGGGACTAGCGGGGGGACGAGAGACCCAGTACTTC. It encodes CASSTTGLAGGRETQYF.